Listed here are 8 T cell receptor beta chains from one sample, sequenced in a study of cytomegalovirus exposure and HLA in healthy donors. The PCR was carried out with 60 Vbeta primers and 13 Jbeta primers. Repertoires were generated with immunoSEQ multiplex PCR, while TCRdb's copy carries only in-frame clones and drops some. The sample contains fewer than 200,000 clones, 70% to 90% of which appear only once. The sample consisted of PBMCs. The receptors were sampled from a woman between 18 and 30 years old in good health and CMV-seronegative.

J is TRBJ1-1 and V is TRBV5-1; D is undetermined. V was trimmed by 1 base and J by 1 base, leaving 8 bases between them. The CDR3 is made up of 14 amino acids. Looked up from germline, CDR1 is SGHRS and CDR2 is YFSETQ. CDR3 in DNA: TGCGCCAGCAGCTTGTTGGGCTGGAACACTGAAGCTTTCTTT. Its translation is CASSLLGWNTEAFF.

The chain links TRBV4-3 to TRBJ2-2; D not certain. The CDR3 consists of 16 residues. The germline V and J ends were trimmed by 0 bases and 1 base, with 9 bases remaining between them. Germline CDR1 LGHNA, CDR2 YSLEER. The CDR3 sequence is CASSQDRFWNTGELFF. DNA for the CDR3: TGCGCCAGCAGCCAAGATCGGTTCTGGAACACCGGGGAGCTGTTTTTT.

Here the CDR3 reads CASSTTGTGSTYEQYF. CDR3 DNA sequence: TGCGCCAGCAGCACCACCGGGACAGGGAGCACCTACGAGCAGTACTTC. This chain joins TRBV5-1 and TRBJ2-7; TRBD1 matches at 9 bases. This CDR3 comprises 16 residues. CDR1 and CDR2 from the germline V gene are SGHRS and YFSETQ. The junction had 10 bases not matched to a gene; V was cut back by 4 bases and J by 2 bases.

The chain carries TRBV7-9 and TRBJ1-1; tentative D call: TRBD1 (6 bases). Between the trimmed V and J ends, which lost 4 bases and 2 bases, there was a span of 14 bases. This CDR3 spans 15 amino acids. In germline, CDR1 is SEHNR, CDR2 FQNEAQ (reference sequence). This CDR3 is CASSSRGGRNTEAFF. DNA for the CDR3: TGTGCCAGCAGCTCCCGAGGGGGTAGAAACACTGAAGCTTTCTTT. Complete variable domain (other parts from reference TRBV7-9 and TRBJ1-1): DTGVSQNPRHKITKRGQNVTFRCDPISEHNRLYWYRQTLGQGPEFLTYFQNEAQLEKSRLLSDRFSAERPKGSFSTLEIQRTEQGDSAMYLCASSSRGGRNTEAFFGQGTRLTVV.

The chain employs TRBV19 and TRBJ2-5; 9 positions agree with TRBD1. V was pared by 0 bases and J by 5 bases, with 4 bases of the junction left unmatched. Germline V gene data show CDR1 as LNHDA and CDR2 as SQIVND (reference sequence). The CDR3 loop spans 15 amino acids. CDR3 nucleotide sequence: TGTGCCAGTAGTATAGATACCGGGACAGGGGAGACCCAGTACTTC. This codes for CASSIDTGTGETQYF.

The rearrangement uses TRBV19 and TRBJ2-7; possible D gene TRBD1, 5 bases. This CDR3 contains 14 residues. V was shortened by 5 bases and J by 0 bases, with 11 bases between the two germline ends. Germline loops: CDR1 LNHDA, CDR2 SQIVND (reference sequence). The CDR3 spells CASSPRQYSYEQYF. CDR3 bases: TGTGCCAGTAGTCCCCGACAGTACTCCTACGAGCAGTACTTC.

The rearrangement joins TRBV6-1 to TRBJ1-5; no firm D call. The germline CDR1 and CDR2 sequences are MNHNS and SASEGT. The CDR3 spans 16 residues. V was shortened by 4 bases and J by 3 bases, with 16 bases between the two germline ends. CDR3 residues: CASSGGREGFNQPQHF. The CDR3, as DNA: TGTGCCAGCAGTGGTGGAAGGGAGGGCTTCAATCAGCCCCAGCATTTT.

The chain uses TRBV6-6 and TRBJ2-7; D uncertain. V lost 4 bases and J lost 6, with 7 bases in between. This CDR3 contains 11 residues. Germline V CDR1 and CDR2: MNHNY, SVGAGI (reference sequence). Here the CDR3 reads CASSFYGEQYF. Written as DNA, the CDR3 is TGTGCCAGCAGTTTTTACGGCGAGCAGTACTTC.